The rows below give T cell receptor beta chains drawn from one sample of a study of T cells in Graves' hyperthyroidism and ophthalmopathy. One entry per CDR3 protein, called by TCRdb with MiXCR from the multiplex PCR reads. The table shows approximately 330,000 distinct CDR3 sequences, with 15% to 20% occurring only once. Sequenced: blood. These receptors were obtained from a woman aged 45-65 years with Graves' hyperthyroidism. Both conserved end residues are part of each CDR3. D genes are given only for firm matches. Rows give clone size only sometimes, using once, few, many, or a class for an expanded clone.

J: TRBJ1-1
V: TRBV19
D: .
size: few
CDR3: CASKKFTEAFF
DNA: TGTGCCAGTAAAAAGTTCACTGAAGCTTTCTTT

J: TRBJ1-2
V: TRBV12-3/TRBV12-4
D: .
size: many
CDR3: CASSLGSYGYTF
DNA: TGTGCCAGCAGTTTAGGAAGCTATGGCTACACCTTC

J: TRBJ2-1
V: TRBV3-1
D: .
size: many
CDR3: CASSQGGDEQFF
DNA: TGTGCCAGCAGCCAAGGCGGGGATGAGCAGTTCTTC

J: TRBJ1-2
V: TRBV18
D: .
size: few
CDR3: CASSPSDSETYGYTF
DNA: TGTGCCAGCTCACCATCGGACAGCGAAACCTATGGCTACACCTTC

J: TRBJ2-1
V: TRBV10-3
D: TRBD2
size: few
CDR3: CAISESPAGGSYNEQFF
DNA: TGTGCCATCAGTGAGTCCCCGGCGGGAGGCTCCTACAATGAGCAGTTCTTC

J: TRBJ2-1
V: TRBV4-1
D: TRBD2
size: .
CDR3: CASSPSGGPDYNEQFF
DNA: TGCGCCAGCAGCCCAAGCGGGGGGCCAGATTACAATGAGCAGTTCTTC

J: TRBJ1-4
V: TRBV2
D: TRBD1
size: few
CDR3: CASRPDRGPGKLFF
DNA: TGTGCCAGCAGACCCGACAGGGGGCCGGGAAAACTGTTTTTT

J: TRBJ2-2
V: TRBV18
D: .
size: .
CDR3: CASSPILTGELFF
DNA: TGTGCCAGCTCACCAATTCTCACCGGGGAGCTGTTTTTT

J: TRBJ1-1
V: TRBV29-1
D: .
size: .
CDR3: CRENTEAFF
DNA: TGCAGAGAGAACACTGAAGCTTTCTTT

J: TRBJ1-6
V: TRBV12-3/TRBV12-4
D: TRBD1
size: many
CDR3: CASRLGQRGTLHF
DNA: TGTGCCAGCAGACTGGGACAGCGAGGCACCCTCCACTTT

J: TRBJ2-5
V: TRBV11-1
D: TRBD2
size: few
CDR3: CASSTQPGGETQYF
DNA: TGTGCCAGCAGCACACAGCCGGGAGGAGAGACCCAGTACTTC

J: TRBJ2-3
V: TRBV5-1
D: .
size: few
CDR3: CASSLNRDYADTQYF
DNA: TGCGCCAGCAGCTTGAACAGGGACTATGCAGATACGCAGTATTTT

J: TRBJ2-2
V: TRBV27
D: .
size: few
CDR3: CASSSMPNGELFF
DNA: TGTGCCAGCAGTTCCATGCCCAACGGGGAGCTGTTTTTT

J: TRBJ1-2
V: TRBV19
D: .
size: .
CDR3: CASSIQGLVFNGYTF
DNA: TGTGCCAGTAGTATACAAGGTTTGGTTTTTAATGGCTACACCTTC

J: TRBJ2-3
V: TRBV2
D: .
size: many
CDR3: CASSGDSTHTDTQYF
DNA: TGTGCCAGCAGTGGAGATAGCACACACACAGATACGCAGTATTTT